Below, one T cell receptor (beta chain) is given with its context. TCRdb keeps only in-frame clones here, not all; method: immunoSEQ multiplex PCR. The sample contains around 2,400 clones, approximately 31% of which appear only once. The sample belongs to a study of T cells in localized non-small cell lung cancer. Germline V gene data show CDR1 as KGHSH and CDR2 as LQKENI. This CDR3 has 15 residues. The V end lost 3 bases, the J end lost 0 bases, and 9 bases lay between the germline ends. The chain has TRBV18 and TRBJ1-3; D not certain. The sequence was collected from a female donor of 60 years or more with stage II lung adenocarcinoma. Specimen: lung tumor tissue, collected before any cancer treatment. The CDR3 is CASSPRADSGNTIYF. As DNA, the CDR3 is TGTGCCAGCTCACCGCGGGCAGACTCTGGAAACACCATATATTTT. Full variable domain (missing parts from reference TRBV18 and TRBJ1-3): NAGVMQNPRHLVRRRGQEARLRCSPMKGHSHVYWYRQLPEEGLKFMVYLQKENIIDESGMPKERFSAEFPKEGPSILRIQQVVRGDSAAYFCASSPRADSGNTIYFGEGSWLTVV.